This is a list of T cell receptor beta chains from one sample in a study of CD8 T cells in ankylosing spondylitis. MiXCR was run by TCRdb on the 5' RACE reads, yielding one entry per CDR3 protein. This sample has tens of thousands of distinct CDR3 sequences, with approximately 8.9% found just once. Sequenced material: blood, either unsorted or a sorted T cell fraction (not recorded which). The receptors stem from a male donor with ankylosing spondylitis. The CDR3 runs from the conserved cysteine through the conserved F or W. Fields, in order: D gene, J gene, V gene, CDR3 protein. A D gene is named only where the DNA matches it firmly.

D gene: TRBD1
J gene: TRBJ2-1
V gene: TRBV5-1
CDR3 protein: CASSLATDRGNEQFF

D gene: .
J gene: TRBJ1-1
V gene: TRBV5-1
CDR3 protein: CASSLEGGTEAFF

D gene: .
J gene: TRBJ1-1
V gene: TRBV20-1
CDR3 protein: CSAPEGTEAFF

D gene: .
J gene: TRBJ2-1
V gene: TRBV5-6
CDR3 protein: CASSLAFTGSKNEQFF

D gene: .
J gene: TRBJ2-1
V gene: TRBV12-5
CDR3 protein: CASGPPGAGNYNEQFF

D gene: .
J gene: TRBJ2-1
V gene: TRBV5-1
CDR3 protein: CASSLNRVGVVMAVYNEQFF

D gene: TRBD2
J gene: TRBJ2-3
V gene: TRBV20-1
CDR3 protein: CSARDLERESTDTQYF

D gene: TRBD1
J gene: TRBJ2-2
V gene: TRBV11-2
CDR3 protein: CASSLGQTGAGELFF

D gene: .
J gene: TRBJ1-4
V gene: TRBV30
CDR3 protein: CASDGEPNEKLFF

D gene: TRBD1
J gene: TRBJ1-1
V gene: TRBV5-1
CDR3 protein: CASSFGGQGASEAFF

D gene: TRBD1
J gene: TRBJ1-2
V gene: TRBV6-4
CDR3 protein: CASSDLGQANGYTF

D gene: .
J gene: TRBJ2-7
V gene: TRBV20-1
CDR3 protein: CSADPGGPSFQQYF

D gene: TRBD2
J gene: TRBJ2-7
V gene: TRBV3-1
CDR3 protein: CASSPFRAGVPYEQYF

D gene: TRBD2
J gene: TRBJ2-1
V gene: TRBV7-8
CDR3 protein: CASSKGTSGSNEQFF

D gene: .
J gene: TRBJ2-1
V gene: TRBV29-1
CDR3 protein: CSVWGGDYNEQFF

D gene: .
J gene: TRBJ2-7
V gene: TRBV4-2
CDR3 protein: CASSQDMGYYEQYF

D gene: .
J gene: TRBJ2-5
V gene: TRBV4-1
CDR3 protein: CASSSGKETQYF

D gene: .
J gene: TRBJ2-1
V gene: TRBV7-9
CDR3 protein: CASSLVSSVNNEQFF

D gene: .
J gene: TRBJ2-5
V gene: TRBV5-6
CDR3 protein: CASSPLQIQETQYF

D gene: .
J gene: TRBJ2-7
V gene: TRBV19
CDR3 protein: CASKEGNSYEQYF

D gene: .
J gene: TRBJ2-7
V gene: TRBV27
CDR3 protein: CASSLSGGGYEQYF

D gene: .
J gene: TRBJ2-7
V gene: TRBV9
CDR3 protein: CASSHGGSAYEQYF

D gene: .
J gene: TRBJ1-1
V gene: TRBV20-1
CDR3 protein: CSARDPPGAEAFF

D gene: .
J gene: TRBJ2-3
V gene: TRBV10-3
CDR3 protein: CAIKASAGTDTQYF

D gene: .
J gene: TRBJ2-1
V gene: TRBV7-8
CDR3 protein: CASSSLVAEGAYNEQFF

D gene: .
J gene: TRBJ1-6
V gene: TRBV30
CDR3 protein: CAWSVGRAPLHF

D gene: .
J gene: TRBJ1-6
V gene: TRBV20-1
CDR3 protein: CSARNDPDRYNSPLHF

D gene: .
J gene: TRBJ1-6
V gene: TRBV28
CDR3 protein: CASTPLLRLYNSPLHF

D gene: .
J gene: TRBJ2-1
V gene: TRBV11-2
CDR3 protein: CASSLDEQFF

D gene: .
J gene: TRBJ2-1
V gene: TRBV4-1
CDR3 protein: CASSQRYLAETYNEQFF

D gene: .
J gene: TRBJ2-7
V gene: TRBV27
CDR3 protein: CASSLRAGRNYEQYF

D gene: .
J gene: TRBJ2-2
V gene: TRBV20-1
CDR3 protein: CSATGQRNTGELFF

D gene: .
J gene: TRBJ1-1
V gene: TRBV7-9
CDR3 protein: CASSLDTVEAFF

D gene: .
J gene: TRBJ1-2
V gene: TRBV7-9
CDR3 protein: CASSFGASPRGYTF

D gene: TRBD1
J gene: TRBJ2-1
V gene: TRBV27
CDR3 protein: CASSLSRTGRNEQFF

D gene: TRBD2
J gene: TRBJ2-3
V gene: TRBV9
CDR3 protein: CASSLTSGIADTQYF

D gene: TRBD1
J gene: TRBJ1-4
V gene: TRBV7-9
CDR3 protein: CASSSGTGGLDEKLFF

D gene: TRBD2
J gene: TRBJ2-7
V gene: TRBV4-1
CDR3 protein: CASSKDTSSGSPRYEQYF

D gene: .
J gene: TRBJ1-5
V gene: TRBV7-2
CDR3 protein: CASSLGVSNQPQHF

D gene: .
J gene: TRBJ2-5
V gene: TRBV7-9
CDR3 protein: CASSFPMQETQYF